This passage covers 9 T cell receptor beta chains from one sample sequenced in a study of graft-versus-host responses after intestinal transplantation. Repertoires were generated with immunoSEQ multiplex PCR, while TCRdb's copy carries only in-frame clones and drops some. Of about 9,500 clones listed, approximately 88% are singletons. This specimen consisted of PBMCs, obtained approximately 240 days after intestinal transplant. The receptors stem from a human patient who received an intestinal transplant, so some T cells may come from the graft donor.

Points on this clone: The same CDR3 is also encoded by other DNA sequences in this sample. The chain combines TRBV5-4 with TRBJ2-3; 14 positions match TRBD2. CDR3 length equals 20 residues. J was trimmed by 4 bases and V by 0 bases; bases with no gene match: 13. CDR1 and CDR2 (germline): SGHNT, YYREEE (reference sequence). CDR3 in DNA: TGTGCCAGCAGCTTGGGGCCGGGACTAGCGGGAGCTGCGAGGGCAGATACGCAGTATTTT. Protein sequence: CASSLGPGLAGAARADTQYF.

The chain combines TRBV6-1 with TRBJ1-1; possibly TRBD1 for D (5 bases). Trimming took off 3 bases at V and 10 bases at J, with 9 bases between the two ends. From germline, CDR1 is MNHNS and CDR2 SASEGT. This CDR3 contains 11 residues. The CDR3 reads CASSEAQGAFF. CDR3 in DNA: TGTGCCAGCAGTGAGGCCCAGGGAGCTTTCTTT.

The CDR3 coding sequence is TGTGCCTGGAGTGTATCATTCTACGAGCAGTACTTC. Its translation: CAWSVSFYEQYF. V is TRBV30 and J is TRBJ2-7, with no clear D. Trimming cost V 0 bases and J 3 bases, with 6 bases left between them. The CDR3 extends over 12 amino acids. Germline V gene sequence: CDR1 GTSNPN, CDR2 SVGIG (reference sequence).

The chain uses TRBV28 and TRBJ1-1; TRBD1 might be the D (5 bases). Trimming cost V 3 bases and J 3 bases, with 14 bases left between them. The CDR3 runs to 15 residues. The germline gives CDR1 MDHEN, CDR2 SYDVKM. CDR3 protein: CASSFSPIRDTEAFF. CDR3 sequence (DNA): TGTGCCAGCAGTTTCTCGCCTATCAGGGACACTGAAGCTTTCTTT. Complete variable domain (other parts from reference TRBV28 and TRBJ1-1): DVKVTQSSRYLVKRTGEKVFLECVQDMDHENMFWYRQDPGLGLRLIYFSYDVKMKEKGDIPEGYSVSREKKERFSLILESASTNQTSMYLCASSFSPIRDTEAFFGQGTRLTVV.

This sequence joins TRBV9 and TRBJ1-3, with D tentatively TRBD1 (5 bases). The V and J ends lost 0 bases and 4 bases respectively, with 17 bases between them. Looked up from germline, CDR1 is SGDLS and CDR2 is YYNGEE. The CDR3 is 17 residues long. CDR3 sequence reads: CASSVALSGRLGNTIYF. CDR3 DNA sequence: TGTGCCAGCAGCGTAGCTCTGTCGGGACGTCTGGGAAACACCATATATTTT.

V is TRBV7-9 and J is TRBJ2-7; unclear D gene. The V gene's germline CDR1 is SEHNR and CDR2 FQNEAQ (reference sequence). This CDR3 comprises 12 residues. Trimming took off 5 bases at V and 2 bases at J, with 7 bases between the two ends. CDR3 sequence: CASSQAAYEQYF. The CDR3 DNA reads TGTGCCAGCAGCCAGGCAGCCTACGAGCAGTACTTC.

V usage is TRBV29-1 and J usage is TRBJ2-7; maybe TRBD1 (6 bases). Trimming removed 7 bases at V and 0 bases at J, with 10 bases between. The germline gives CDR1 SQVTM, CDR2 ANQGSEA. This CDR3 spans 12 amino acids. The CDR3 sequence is CSARTVSYEQYF. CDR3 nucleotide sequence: TGCAGCGCCCGGACAGTCTCCTACGAGCAGTACTTC.

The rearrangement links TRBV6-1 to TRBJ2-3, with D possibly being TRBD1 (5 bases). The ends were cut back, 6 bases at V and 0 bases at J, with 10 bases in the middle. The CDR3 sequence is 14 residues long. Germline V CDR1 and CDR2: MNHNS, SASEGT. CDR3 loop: CASSRTLSTDTQYF. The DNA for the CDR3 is TGTGCCAGCAGCCGGACACTTAGCACAGATACGCAGTATTTT.

CDR3 amino acids: CASSLIRAGFTDTQYF. The CDR3 coding sequence is TGTGCCAGCAGTCTTATAAGGGCCGGATTCACAGATACGCAGTATTTT. This chain connects TRBV27 to TRBJ2-3, with no clear D. CDR1 is MNHEY, CDR2 SMNVEV, per germline (reference sequence). There are 16 residues in the CDR3. Trimming shortened V by 5 bases and J by 2 bases, and 17 bases separated the two germline ends.